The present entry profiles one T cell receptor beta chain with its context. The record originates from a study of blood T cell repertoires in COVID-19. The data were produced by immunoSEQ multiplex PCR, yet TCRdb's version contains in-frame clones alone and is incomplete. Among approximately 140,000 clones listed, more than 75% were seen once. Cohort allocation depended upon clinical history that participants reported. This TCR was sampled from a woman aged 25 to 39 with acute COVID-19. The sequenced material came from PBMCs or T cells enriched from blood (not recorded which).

The CDR3 DNA follows: TGTGCCAGCAGCTTGGCGGGGGAGGGCTACGAGCAGTACTTC. It yields the protein CASSLAGEGYEQYF. The chain employs TRBV5-6 and TRBJ2-7, with TRBD2 matching 7 bases. Per germline, CDR1 SGHDT and CDR2 YYEEEE. The CDR3 has 14 residues. V dropped 0 bases and J dropped 3; count of bases not matched to a gene: 3. The full variable domain, rest sourced from reference TRBV5-6 and TRBJ2-7, is DAGVTQSPTHLIKTRGQQVTLRCSPKSGHDTVSWYQQALGQGPQFIFQYYEEEERQRGNFPDRFSGHQFPNYSSELNVNALLLGDSALYLCASSLAGEGYEQYFGPGTRLTVT.